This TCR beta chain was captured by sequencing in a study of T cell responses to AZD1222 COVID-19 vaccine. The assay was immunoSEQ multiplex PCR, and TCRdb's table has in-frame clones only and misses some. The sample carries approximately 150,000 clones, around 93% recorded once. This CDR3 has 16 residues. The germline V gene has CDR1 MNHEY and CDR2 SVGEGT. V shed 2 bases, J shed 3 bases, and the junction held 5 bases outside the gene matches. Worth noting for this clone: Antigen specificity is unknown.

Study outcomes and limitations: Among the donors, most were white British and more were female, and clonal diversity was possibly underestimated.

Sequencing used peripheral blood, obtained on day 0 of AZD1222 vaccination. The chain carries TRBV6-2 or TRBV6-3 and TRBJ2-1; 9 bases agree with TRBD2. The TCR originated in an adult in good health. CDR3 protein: CASSYGGRAGYNEQFF. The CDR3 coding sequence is TGTGCCAGCAGTTACGGCGGGAGGGCGGGCTACAATGAGCAGTTCTTC.